The 4 T cell receptor beta chains given below trace back to one sample, sequenced in a study of T cells in Graves' hyperthyroidism and ophthalmopathy. Researchers took RNA transcripts and amplified the TCR beta CDR3 regions from them. Initially, a first-round RT-PCR of the TCR CDR3 employed the HTBI primer set. Via MiXCR, TCRdb re-called the multiplex PCR reads, giving one row per CDR3 protein. The data contain roughly 630,000 distinct CDR3 sequences, less than 20% of them singletons. Material: blood. The receptors stem from a woman aged 25 to 45 with Graves' hyperthyroidism.

The chain couples TRBV7-9 to TRBJ2-7; weak D call: TRBD2 (6 bases). Germline CDR1 SEHNR, CDR2 FQNEAQ (reference sequence). The ends were cut back, 1 base at V and 0 bases at J, with 16 bases in the middle. The CDR3 is 17 amino acids. CDR3 in amino acids: CASSLVSPAGSSYEQYF. The DNA of the CDR3 is TGTGCCAGCAGCTTAGTCTCTCCCGCGGGGAGCTCCTACGAGCAGTACTTC. The whole variable domain, remainder taken from reference TRBV7-9 and TRBJ2-7, is DTGVSQNPRHKITKRGQNVTFRCDPISEHNRLYWYRQTLGQGPEFLTYFQNEAQLEKSRLLSDRFSAERPKGSFSTLEIQRTEQGDSAMYLCASSLVSPAGSSYEQYFGPGTRLTVT.

CDR3 region: CAVAGLARNNYEQYF. CDR3 bases: TGCGCCGTGGCAGGTCTAGCAAGGAATAACTACGAGCAGTACTTC. The chain employs TRBV5-1 and TRBJ2-7, with a possible D match to TRBD2 (5 bases). The CDR3 has 15 amino acids. Per the germline V gene, CDR1 is SGHRS and CDR2 is YFSETQ. Trimming took 10 bases from V and 3 from J, leaving 23 bases between them.

This clonotype was counted at least ten times. The chain combines TRBV6-1 with TRBJ1-5; 8 nucleotides align to TRBD1. The CDR3 is 18 residues long. Trimming at V came to 6 bases and at J to 3 bases, leaving 16 bases not matched to a gene. Germline V gives CDR1 MNHNS, CDR2 SASEGT. The CDR3 is CASSERTGGSYHNQPQHF. In nucleotides, the CDR3 is TGTGCCAGCAGCGAAAGAACAGGGGGTTCATATCACAATCAGCCCCAGCATTTT.

This clonotype was counted at least ten times. The chain joins TRBV5-8 to TRBJ1-4; a weak D match, TRBD1 (6 bases). Germline CDR1 is SGHTS and CDR2 is YDEGEE. The CDR3 spans 14 residues. The V end was cut by 5 bases, the J end by 8 bases, with 16 bases between. The CDR3 nucleotides are TGTGCCAGCAGTCCTGACAGGAGCTCGGAAAAACTGTTTTTT. Its protein product is CASSPDRSSEKLFF.